This T cell receptor beta chain was retrieved from a study of blood T cell repertoires in COVID-19. Here immunoSEQ multiplex PCR was the method, and the copy in TCRdb shows in-frame clones only, minus some. The sample records roughly 250,000 clones, 70% to 90% being singletons. The sequencing input was peripheral blood. The source is a woman in her 40s who had recovered from COVID-19.

The CDR3 DNA reads TGCGCCAGCAGCTCGGACAGATATGGCTACACCTTC. Protein sequence: CASSSDRYGYTF. This sequence joins TRBV5-1 and TRBJ1-2; TRBD1 might be the D (6 bases). This CDR3 spans 12 amino acids. V was cut by 3 bases and J by 5 bases, with 8 bases left in between. Germline V CDR1 and CDR2: SGHRS, YFSETQ.